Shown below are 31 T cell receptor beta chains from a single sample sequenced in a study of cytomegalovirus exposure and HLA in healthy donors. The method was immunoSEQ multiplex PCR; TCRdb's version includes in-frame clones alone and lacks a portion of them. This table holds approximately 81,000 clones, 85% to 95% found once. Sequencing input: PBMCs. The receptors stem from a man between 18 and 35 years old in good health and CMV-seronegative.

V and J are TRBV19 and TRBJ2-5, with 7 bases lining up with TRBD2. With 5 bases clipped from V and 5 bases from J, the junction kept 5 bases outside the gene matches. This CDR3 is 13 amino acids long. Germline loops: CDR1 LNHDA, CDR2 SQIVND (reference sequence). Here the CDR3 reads CASSWGGDETQYF. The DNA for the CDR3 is TGTGCCAGTAGTTGGGGGGGTGACGAGACCCAGTACTTC. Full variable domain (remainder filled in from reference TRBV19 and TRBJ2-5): DGGITQSPKYLFRKEGQNVTLSCEQNLNHDAMYWYRQDPGQGLRLIYYSQIVNDFQKGDIAEGYSVSREKKESFPLTVTSAQKNPTAFYLCASSWGGDETQYFGPGTRLLVL.

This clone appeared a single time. CDR3: CASSLAQGYSYEQYF. The CDR3 DNA reads as TGTGCCAGCAGCTTAGCGCAGGGCTACTCCTACGAGCAGTACTTC. The V call is TRBV7-2, the J call TRBJ2-7; a possible D gene is TRBD1 (5 bases). V gave up 0 bases and J gave up 0 bases, with 9 bases separating them. The germline CDR1 and CDR2 sequences are SGHTA and FQGNSA. The CDR3 runs to 15 residues.

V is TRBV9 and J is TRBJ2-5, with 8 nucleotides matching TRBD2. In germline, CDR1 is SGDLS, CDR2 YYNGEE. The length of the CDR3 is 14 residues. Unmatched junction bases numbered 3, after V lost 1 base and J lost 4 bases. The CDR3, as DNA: TGTGCCAGCAGCGTACGGGGGGGCGGAGAGACCCAGTACTTC. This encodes CASSVRGGGETQYF. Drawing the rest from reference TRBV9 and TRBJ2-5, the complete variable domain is DSGVTQTPKHLITATGQRVTLRCSPRSGDLSVYWYQQSLDQGLQFLIQYYNGEERAKGNILERFSAQQFPDLHSELNLSSLELGDSALYFCASSVRGGGETQYFGPGTRLLVL.

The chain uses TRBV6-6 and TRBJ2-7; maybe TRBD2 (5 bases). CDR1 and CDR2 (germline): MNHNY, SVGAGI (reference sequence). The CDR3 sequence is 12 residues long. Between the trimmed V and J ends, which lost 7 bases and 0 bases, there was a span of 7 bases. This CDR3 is CASNDYSYEQYF. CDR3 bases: TGTGCCAGCAATGACTACTCCTACGAGCAGTACTTC.

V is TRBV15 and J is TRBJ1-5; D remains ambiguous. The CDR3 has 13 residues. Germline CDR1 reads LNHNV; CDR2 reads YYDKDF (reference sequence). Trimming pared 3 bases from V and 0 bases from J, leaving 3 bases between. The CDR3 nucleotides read TGTGCCACCAGCAGGTATAGCAATCAGCCCCAGCATTTT. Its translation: CATSRYSNQPQHF.

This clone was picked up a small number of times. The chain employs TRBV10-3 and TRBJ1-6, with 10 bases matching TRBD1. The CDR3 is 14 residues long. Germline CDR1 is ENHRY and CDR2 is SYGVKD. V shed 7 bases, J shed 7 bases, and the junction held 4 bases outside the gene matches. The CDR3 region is CAIKDRGDNSPLHF. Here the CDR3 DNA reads TGTGCCATCAAGGACAGGGGGGACAATTCACCCCTCCACTTT.

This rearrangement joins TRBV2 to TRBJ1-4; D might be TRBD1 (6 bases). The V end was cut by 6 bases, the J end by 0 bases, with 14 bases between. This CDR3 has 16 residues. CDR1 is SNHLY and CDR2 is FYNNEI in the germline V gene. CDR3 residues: CASRARDTTTNEKLFF. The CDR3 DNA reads TGTGCCAGCAGGGCCCGGGACACAACAACTAATGAAAAACTGTTTTTT.

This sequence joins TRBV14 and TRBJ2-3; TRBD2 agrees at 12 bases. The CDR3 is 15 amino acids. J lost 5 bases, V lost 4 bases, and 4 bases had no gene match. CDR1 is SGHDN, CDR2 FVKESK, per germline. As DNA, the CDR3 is TGTGCCAGCAGCCCGATGACTAGCGGGAGAGATACGCAGTATTTT. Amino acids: CASSPMTSGRDTQYF.

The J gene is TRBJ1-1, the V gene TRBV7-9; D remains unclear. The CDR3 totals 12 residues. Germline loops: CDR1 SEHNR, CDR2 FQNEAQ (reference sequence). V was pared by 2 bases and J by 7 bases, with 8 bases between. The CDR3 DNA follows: TGTGCCAGCAGCTTACTAACCTATGAAGCTTTCTTT. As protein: CASSLLTYEAFF.

CDR3 bases: TGTGCCAGCACGGTAGGACATCTTCTGCACTACGAGCAGTACTTC. Translation gives CASTVGHLLHYEQYF. The genes are TRBV6-1 and TRBJ2-7; D might be TRBD1 (5 bases). Germline CDR1 is MNHNS and CDR2 is SASEGT. The length of the CDR3 is 15 residues. Trimming took off 7 bases at V and 3 bases at J, with 19 bases between the two ends.

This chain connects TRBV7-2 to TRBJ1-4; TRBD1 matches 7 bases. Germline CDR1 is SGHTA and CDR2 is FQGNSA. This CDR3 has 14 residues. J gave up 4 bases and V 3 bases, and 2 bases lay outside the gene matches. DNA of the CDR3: TGTGCCAGCAGCTTTAACAGGGGTAATGAAAAACTGTTTTTT. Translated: CASSFNRGNEKLFF.

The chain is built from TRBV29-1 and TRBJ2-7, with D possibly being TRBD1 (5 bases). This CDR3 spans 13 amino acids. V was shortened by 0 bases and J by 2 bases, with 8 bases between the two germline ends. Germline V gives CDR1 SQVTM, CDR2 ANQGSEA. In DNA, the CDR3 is TGCAGCGTTGAAGATGACAGCACCTACGAGCAGTACTTC. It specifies CSVEDDSTYEQYF.

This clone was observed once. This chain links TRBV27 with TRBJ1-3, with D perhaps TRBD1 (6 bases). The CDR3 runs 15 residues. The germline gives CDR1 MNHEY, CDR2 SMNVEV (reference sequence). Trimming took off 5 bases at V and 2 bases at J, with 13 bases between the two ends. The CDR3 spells CASSQGFNTGNTIYF. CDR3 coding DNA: TGTGCCAGCAGTCAGGGGTTTAATACTGGAAACACCATATATTTT.

CDR3 in amino acids: CASSSLGNGLNSPLHF. The CDR3, as DNA: TGCGCCAGCAGCTCCTTGGGTAACGGGTTGAATTCACCCCTCCACTTT. J is TRBJ1-6 and V is TRBV5-1; D gene unclear. Germline-derived CDR1 and CDR2 are SGHRS and YFSETQ. The CDR3 totals 16 residues. V was shortened by 3 bases and J by 7 bases, with 17 bases between the two germline ends. Filled out from reference TRBV5-1 and TRBJ1-6, the complete variable domain reads KAGVTQTPRYLIKTRGQQVTLSCSPISGHRSVSWYQQTPGQGLQFLFEYFSETQRNKGNFPGRFSGRQFSNSRSEMNVSTLELGDSALYLCASSSLGNGLNSPLHFGNGTRLTVT.

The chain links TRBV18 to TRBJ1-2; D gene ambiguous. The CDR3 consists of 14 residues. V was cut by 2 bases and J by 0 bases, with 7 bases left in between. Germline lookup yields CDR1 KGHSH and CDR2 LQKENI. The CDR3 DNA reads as TGTGCCAGCTCACCAACGACTGCTAACTATGGCTACACCTTC. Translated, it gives CASSPTTANYGYTF.

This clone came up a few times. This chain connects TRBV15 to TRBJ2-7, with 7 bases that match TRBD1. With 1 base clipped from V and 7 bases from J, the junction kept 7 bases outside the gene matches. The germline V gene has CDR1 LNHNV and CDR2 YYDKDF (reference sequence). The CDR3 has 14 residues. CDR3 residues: CATSRGGQRGEQYF. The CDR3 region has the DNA TGTGCCACCAGCAGAGGGGGACAGCGAGGAGAGCAGTACTTC.

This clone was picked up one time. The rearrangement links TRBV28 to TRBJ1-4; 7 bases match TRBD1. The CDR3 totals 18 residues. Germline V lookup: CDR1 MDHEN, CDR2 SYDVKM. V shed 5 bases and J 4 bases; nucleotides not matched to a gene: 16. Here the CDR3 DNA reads TGTGCCAGCAGTGACCTCACCCTAAACCGGGACAGTAATGAAAAACTGTTTTTT. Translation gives CASSDLTLNRDSNEKLFF. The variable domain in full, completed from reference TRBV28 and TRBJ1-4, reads DVKVTQSSRYLVKRTGEKVFLECVQDMDHENMFWYRQDPGLGLRLIYFSYDVKMKEKGDIPEGYSVSREKKERFSLILESASTNQTSMYLCASSDLTLNRDSNEKLFFGSGTQLSVL.

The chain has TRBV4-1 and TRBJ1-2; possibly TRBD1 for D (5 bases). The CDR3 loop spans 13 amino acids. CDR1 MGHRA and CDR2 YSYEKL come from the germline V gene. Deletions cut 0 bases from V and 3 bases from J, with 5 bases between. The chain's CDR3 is CASSQDRDYGYTF. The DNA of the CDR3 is TGCGCCAGCAGCCAAGACAGGGACTATGGCTACACCTTC.

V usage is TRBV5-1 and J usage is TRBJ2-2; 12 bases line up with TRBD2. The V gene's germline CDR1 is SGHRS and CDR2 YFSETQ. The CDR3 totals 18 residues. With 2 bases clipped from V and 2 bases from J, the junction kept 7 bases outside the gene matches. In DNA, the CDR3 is TGCGCCAGCAGCTTTCTAGCGGGGGGGCGAAGAAACACCGGGGAGCTGTTTTTT. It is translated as CASSFLAGGRRNTGELFF. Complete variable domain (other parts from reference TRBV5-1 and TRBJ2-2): KAGVTQTPRYLIKTRGQQVTLSCSPISGHRSVSWYQQTPGQGLQFLFEYFSETQRNKGNFPGRFSGRQFSNSRSEMNVSTLELGDSALYLCASSFLAGGRRNTGELFFGEGSRLTVL.

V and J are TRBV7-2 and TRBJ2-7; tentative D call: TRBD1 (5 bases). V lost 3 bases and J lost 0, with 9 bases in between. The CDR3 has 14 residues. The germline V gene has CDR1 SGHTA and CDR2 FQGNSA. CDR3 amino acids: CASSFHRSSYEQYF. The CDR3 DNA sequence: TGTGCCAGCAGCTTTCACAGGAGCTCCTACGAGCAGTACTTC.

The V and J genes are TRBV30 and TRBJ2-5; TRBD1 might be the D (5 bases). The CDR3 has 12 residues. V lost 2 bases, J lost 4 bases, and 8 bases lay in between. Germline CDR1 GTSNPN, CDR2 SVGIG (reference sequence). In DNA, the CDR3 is TGTGCCTGGAGTAGGGGAACAGAGACCCAGTACTTC. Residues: CAWSRGTETQYF.

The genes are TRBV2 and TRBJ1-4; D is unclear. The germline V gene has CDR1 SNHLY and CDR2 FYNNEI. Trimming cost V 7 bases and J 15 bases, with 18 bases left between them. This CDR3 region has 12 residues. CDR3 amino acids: CASKKVDLEVFF. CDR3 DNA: TGTGCCAGCAAGAAGGTGGATCTTGAGGTGTTTTTT.

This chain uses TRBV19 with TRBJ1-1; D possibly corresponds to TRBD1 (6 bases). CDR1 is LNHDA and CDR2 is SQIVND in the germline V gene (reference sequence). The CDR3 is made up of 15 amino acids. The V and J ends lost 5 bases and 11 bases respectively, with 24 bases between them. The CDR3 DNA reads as TGTGCCAGTAGTCCGCCCATGGGGGGCGGGAGGCGTGCTTTCTTT. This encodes CASSPPMGGGRRAFF.

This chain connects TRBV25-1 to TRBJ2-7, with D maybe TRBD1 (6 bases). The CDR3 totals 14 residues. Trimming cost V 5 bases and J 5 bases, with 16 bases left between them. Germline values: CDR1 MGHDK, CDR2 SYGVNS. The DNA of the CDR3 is TGTGCCAGCAGTCCAGGGGCCCGACGGCACGAGCAGTACTTC. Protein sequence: CASSPGARRHEQYF.

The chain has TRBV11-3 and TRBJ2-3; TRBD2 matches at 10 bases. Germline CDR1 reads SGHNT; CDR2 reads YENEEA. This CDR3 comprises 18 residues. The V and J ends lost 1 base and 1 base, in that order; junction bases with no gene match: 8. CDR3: CASSLGTSGLGRTDTQYF. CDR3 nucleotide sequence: TGTGCCAGCAGCTTAGGGACTAGCGGCTTGGGGCGCACAGATACGCAGTATTTT.

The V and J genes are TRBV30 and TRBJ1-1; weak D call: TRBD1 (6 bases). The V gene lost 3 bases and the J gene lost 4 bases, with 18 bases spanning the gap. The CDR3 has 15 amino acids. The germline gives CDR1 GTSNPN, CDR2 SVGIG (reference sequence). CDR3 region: CAWRDPGGRSTEAFF. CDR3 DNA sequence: TGTGCCTGGAGAGACCCCGGGGGGCGAAGCACTGAAGCTTTCTTT.

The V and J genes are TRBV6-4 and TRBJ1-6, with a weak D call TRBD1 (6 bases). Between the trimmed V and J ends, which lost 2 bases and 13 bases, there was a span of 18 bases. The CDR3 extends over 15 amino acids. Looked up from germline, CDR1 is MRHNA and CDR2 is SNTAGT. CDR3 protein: CASSDRGTISSPLHF. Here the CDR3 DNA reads TGTGCCAGCAGTGACAGGGGGACTATTAGTTCGCCCCTCCACTTT.

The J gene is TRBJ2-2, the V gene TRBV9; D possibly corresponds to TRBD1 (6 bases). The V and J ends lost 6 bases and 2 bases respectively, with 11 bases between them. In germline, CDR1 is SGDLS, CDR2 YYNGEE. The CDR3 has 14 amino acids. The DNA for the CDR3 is TGTGCCAGCACCCGGGACACCAACACCGGGGAGCTGTTTTTT. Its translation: CASTRDTNTGELFF.

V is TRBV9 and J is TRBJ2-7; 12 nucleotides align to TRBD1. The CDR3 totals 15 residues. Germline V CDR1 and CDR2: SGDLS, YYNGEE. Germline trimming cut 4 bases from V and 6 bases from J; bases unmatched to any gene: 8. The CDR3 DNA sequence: TGTGCCAGCAGCCCCGGGACAGGGGGCTACCTCGAGCAGTACTTC. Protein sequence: CASSPGTGGYLEQYF.

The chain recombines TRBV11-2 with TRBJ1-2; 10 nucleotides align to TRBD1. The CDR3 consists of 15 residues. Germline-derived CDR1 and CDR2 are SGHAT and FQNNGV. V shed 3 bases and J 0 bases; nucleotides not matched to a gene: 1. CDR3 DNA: TGTGCCAGCAGCTTCGACAGGGGGCCTAACTATGGCTACACCTTC. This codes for CASSFDRGPNYGYTF.

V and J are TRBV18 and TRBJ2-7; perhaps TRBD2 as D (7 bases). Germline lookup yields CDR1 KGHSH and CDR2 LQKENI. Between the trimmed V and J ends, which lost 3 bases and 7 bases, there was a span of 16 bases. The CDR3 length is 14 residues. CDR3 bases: TGTGCCAGCTCACCGGCAGGGGAGGGGATGGAGCAGTACTTC. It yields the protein CASSPAGEGMEQYF. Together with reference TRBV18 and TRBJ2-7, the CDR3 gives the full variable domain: NAGVMQNPRHLVRRRGQEARLRCSPMKGHSHVYWYRQLPEEGLKFMVYLQKENIIDESGMPKERFSAEFPKEGPSILRIQQVVRGDSAAYFCASSPAGEGMEQYFGPGTRLTVT.